This record concerns one TCR beta chain sequence. Its specificity is not known. TCRB CDR3 was amplified from 2 ug genomic DNA or less. Using immunoSEQ multiplex PCR, the repertoire was profiled, and TCRdb retains in-frame clones only, with some absent. The data contain around 90,000 clones, 79% of them singletons. These data originate in a study of glioma-infiltrating T cells after dendritic cell vaccination. For the study at large: Between the early 2000s and the early 2010s, patients got autologous tumor lysate-pulsed dendritic cell vaccines.

General study findings and limits: The cohort had few patients with full blood and tumor sets.

PBMC were collected before vaccination, two weeks after the third vaccination, and at progression. The CDR3 has 21 residues. V was trimmed by 0 bases and J by 4 bases, leaving 27 bases between them. Germline V lookup: CDR1 MRHNA, CDR2 SNTAGT. The TCR comes from a human donor with glioblastoma. The sequencing used blood, collected before dendritic cell vaccination. The gene calls are TRBV6-4 and TRBJ1-4, with D possibly being TRBD1 (6 bases). The CDR3, as DNA: TGTGCCAGCAGTGACTCCCCCCGTCACAGGGTCGAGGGGGGGGATAATGAAAAACTGTTTTTT. Its protein product is CASSDSPRHRVEGGDNEKLFF.